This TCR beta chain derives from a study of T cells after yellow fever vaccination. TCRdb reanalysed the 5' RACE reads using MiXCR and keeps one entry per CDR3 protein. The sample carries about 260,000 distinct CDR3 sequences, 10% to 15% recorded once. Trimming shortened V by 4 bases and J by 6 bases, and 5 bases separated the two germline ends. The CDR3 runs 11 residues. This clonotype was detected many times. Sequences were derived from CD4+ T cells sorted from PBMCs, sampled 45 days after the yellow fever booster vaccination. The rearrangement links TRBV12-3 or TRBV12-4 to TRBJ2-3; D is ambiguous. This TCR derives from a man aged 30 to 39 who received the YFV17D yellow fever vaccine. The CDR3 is CASSSLDTQYF. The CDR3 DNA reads TGTGCCAGCAGTTCCTTGGATACGCAGTATTTT.